The entry that follows covers one T cell receptor (beta chain) sequence. This clone's antigen is unknown. Per-nucleotide qualities are absent, and no much larger clonotype sits a single base away. Compared with germline, V lacks 1 base and J lacks 1 base; bases without a gene match: 2. The CDR3 sequence holds 14 residues, the cysteine and phenylalanine included. Only the CDR3 DNA is retained, 42 bases long and in frame from the first base. Looking up the germline V gene (reference sequence) yields CDR1 GTSNPN and CDR2 SVGIG. Enrolling through a virtual design, the prospective study's participants ranged in age from roughly 18 to 100 years and lived across about two dozen United States geographic areas. In the prospective study, participants were assigned to cohorts based on the clinical history participants reported in a screening survey and a study questionnaire. In the prospective study, whole blood, serum and a nasopharyngeal or oropharyngeal swab were collected from each participant by mobile phlebotomists. Prospective study participants could optionally give additional blood draws and questionnaires over an approximately two-month period. Blood samples from the prospective study were shipped frozen or at room temperature prior to DNA extraction.

These data belong to a study of blood T cell repertoires in COVID-19 (dated by TCRdb to about 2020). For the wider study: Samples from collaborators originated in the United States, Italy and Spain and spanned both the acute and convalescent phases of COVID-19. The material from the prospective study consisted of cDNA or gDNA derived from T cells, B-cell-depleted T cells, or PBMCs. Subjects who had been exposed to COVID-19, were actively infected with it, or had recovered from it provided the deeply sampled blood TCRbeta repertoires that made up the dataset. The repertoires were made available in a free public database intended to serve as a resource for research on the immune response to SARS-CoV-2. The samples were drawn from the first 160 participants of the ongoing ImmuneRACE study and from 1,254 subjects provided by 6 global collaborators. The sample metadata nearly always contained a de-identified subject ID, COVID-19 status, age in years and sex. Where available, HLA class I and class II types were obtained from metadata supplied by the sample provider rather than from assay-based typing.

The paper as a whole reports these results and caveats: The amount of clinical and demographic metadata varied by source and participant and was provided uncurated.

TCRbeta CDR3 regions were amplified from genomic DNA by means of the immunoSEQ Assay, a bias-controlled multiplex PCR. In the authors' own workflow: The number of nucleated cells in each sample was estimated from the amplification of reference gene primers within the assay. Sequence reads were collapsed and filtered to measure the absolute abundance of every unique TCRbeta CDR3 rearrangement. For each sample, productive Simpson clonality was calculated as the square root of Simpson's diversity index across productive rearrangements. TCRdb's version of the immuneACCESS table is confined to in-frame rearrangements and falls short of the full clone set. An unresolved V gene accounts for under half of the shortfall where checked; the remainder is of unknown origin. V and J calls and clone size are those listed in that table; D and trimming were worked out from the DNA. The sample table lists approximately 170,000 clones, about 83% of them with a count of one. The ten largest clones add up to around 3.6% of the sample.

The receptor's source is a woman aged 45-59 years in a cohort exposed to, infected with or recovered from COVID-19 (not recorded which). The rearranged segments are TRBV30 and TRBJ2-7; 9 nucleotides in the junction match TRBD1. Sequencing was carried out using PBMCs or T cells enriched from blood (not recorded which). CDR3 reads: CAWSGDRGSYEQYF. The DNA reads TGTGCCTGGAGTGGAGACAGGGGGTCCTACGAGCAGTACTTC.